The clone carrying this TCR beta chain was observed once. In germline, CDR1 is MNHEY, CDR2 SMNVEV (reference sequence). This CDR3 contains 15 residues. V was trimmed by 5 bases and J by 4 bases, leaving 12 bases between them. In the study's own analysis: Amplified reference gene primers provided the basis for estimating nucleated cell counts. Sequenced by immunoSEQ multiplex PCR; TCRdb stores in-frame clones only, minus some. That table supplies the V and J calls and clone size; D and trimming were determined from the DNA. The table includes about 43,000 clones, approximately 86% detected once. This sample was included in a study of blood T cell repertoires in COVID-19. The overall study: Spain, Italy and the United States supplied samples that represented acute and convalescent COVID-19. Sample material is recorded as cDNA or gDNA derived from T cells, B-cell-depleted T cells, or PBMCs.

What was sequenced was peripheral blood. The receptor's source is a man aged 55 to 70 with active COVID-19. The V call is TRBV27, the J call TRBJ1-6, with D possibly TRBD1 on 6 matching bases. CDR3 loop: CASSAGANYNSPLHF. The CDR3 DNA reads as TGTGCCAGCAGTGCAGGGGCGAATTATAATTCACCCCTCCACTTT.